What follows is one TCR beta chain and its context. As yet, its antigen is unknown. The identical CDR3 is also encoded by other nucleotide sequences in the sample. The protocol was immunoSEQ multiplex PCR, while the TCRdb copy is restricted to in-frame clones and leaves out a portion. This sample yields about 1.5 million clones, of which 98% are seen a single time; approximately 0.44% belongs to the top ten. This specimen comes from a study of shared clonotypes between healthy human individuals. Study results and caveats: Limited genetic and exposure-history diversity came from having few donors.

This TCR came from a man aged 30 to 45 in good health. Source material: naive CD4+ T cells sorted from blood. Subset indicated: CD45RA+ positively selected.

This chain's CDR3 is CASSQVVSGNTIYF. CDR3 sequence (DNA): TGTGCCAGCAGCCAAGTCGTCTCTGGAAACACCATATATTTT. V is TRBV14 and J is TRBJ1-3, with D uncertain. There are 14 residues in the CDR3. The V and J ends lost 1 base and 0 bases respectively, with 4 bases between them. CDR1 is SGHDN and CDR2 is FVKESK in the germline V gene.